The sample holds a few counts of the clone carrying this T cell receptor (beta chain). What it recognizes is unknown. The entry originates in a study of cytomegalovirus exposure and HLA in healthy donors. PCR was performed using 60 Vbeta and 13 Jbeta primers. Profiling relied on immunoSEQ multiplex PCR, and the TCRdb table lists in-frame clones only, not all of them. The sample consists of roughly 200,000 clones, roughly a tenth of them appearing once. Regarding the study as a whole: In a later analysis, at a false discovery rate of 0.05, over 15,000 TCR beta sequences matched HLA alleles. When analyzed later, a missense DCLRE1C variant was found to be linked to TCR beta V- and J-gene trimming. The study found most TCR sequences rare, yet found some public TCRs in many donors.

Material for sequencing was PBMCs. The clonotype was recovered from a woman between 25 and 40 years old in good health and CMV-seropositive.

CDR3 nucleotides: TGTGCCTGGAGTTTGACAGGGGTCTCCAATTCACCCCTCCACTTT. It specifies CAWSLTGVSNSPLHF. J is TRBJ1-6 and V is TRBV30; 8 nucleotides align to TRBD1. Losses at the gene ends were 2 bases for V and 7 bases for J; bases not matched to a gene: 7. Looked up from germline, CDR1 is GTSNPN and CDR2 is SVGIG (reference sequence). The CDR3 contains 15 residues.